This T cell receptor (beta chain) was obtained from a study of CD8+ T cells in alopecia areata. The CDR3 contains 16 residues. Germline lookup yields CDR1 NNHDY and CDR2 SYVADS. This clone showed up just a few times. Each gene name is a mouse one. The read terminates 4 residues before the CDR3 end, so the remaining end is supplied by the germline J gene. RNA was extracted and reverse transcribed into cDNA as the sequencing template. Only in-frame clones appear in the TCRdb table, and some are missing; sequencing was by immunoSEQ multiplex PCR. The table lists some 120,000 clones, with no singletons. The sequence derives from a C3H/HeJ mouse with alopecia areata. Mouse MHC haplotype: H2-k. The chain is built from TRBV13-3 and TRBJ2-1; 11 nucleotides match TRBD2. Sequenced material: lesional skin. The sequenced part of the CDR3 DNA is TGTGCCAGCAGTGATGAAACTGGGGGGGCGAGGACT. This gives the protein CASSDETGGART. The entire CDR3 sequence reads CASSDETGGARTEQFF.